This T cell receptor (beta chain) was profiled in a study of cytomegalovirus exposure and HLA in healthy donors. This clone was counted between two and nine times. The CDR3 has 14 amino acids. Germline CDR1 and CDR2: SGHKS and YYEKEE (reference sequence). Between the trimmed V and J ends, which lost 0 bases and 8 bases, there was a span of 12 bases. PCR employed 60 Vbeta and 13 Jbeta primers. Some clones are missing from TCRdb's copy, which holds only in-frame ones; the method was immunoSEQ multiplex PCR. The sample yields approximately 120,000 clones, roughly 70% seen once. The genes are TRBV5-5 and TRBJ2-1; no definite D call. The sequence derives from a man in his forties in good health and CMV-seropositive. What was sequenced was PBMCs. DNA for the CDR3: TGTGCCAGCAGCTTGGCCCCACTGGTATATGAGCAGTTCTTC. It encodes CASSLAPLVYEQFF.